This T cell receptor (beta chain) appears in the sequencing data of a study of vaccination effects on CD4 cells after COVID-19. Some clones are missing from TCRdb's copy, which holds only in-frame ones; the method was immunoSEQ multiplex PCR. The data show approximately 70,000 clones, around 74% seen once. V lost 8 bases and J 0 bases, leaving 14 bases between the germline ends. The CDR3 totals 15 residues. Germline assignment: CDR1 MNHEY and CDR2 SMNVEV (reference sequence). Using viral peptide pools, the ViraFEST assay grew out antigen-specific CD4+ T cells prior to sequencing. The authors isolated CD4+ T cells after roughly eleven days of culture. Neither prior SARS-CoV-2 infection nor positive nucleocapsid antibodies were present in the vaccine recipients. In the case of this clone: Its antigen is undetermined.

The rearrangement uses TRBV27 and TRBJ1-5; a possible D gene is TRBD1 (5 bases). This clonotype was sampled from a human donor who received a COVID-19 vaccine. The sequenced sample was CD4+ T cells from PBMCs cultured with HCoV-NL63 spike peptides, obtained before COVID-19 vaccination. This CDR3 reads CASRRQLYSNQPQHF. CDR3 DNA: TGTGCCAGCCGAAGACAGCTGTATAGCAATCAGCCCCAGCATTTT.